These 17 T cell receptor beta chains were sequenced from one sample in a study of blood T cell repertoires in COVID-19. Clones were sequenced by immunoSEQ multiplex PCR, and TCRdb holds only the in-frame ones, with some missing. There are about 56,000 clones in the sample; approximately 81% occur only once, and 13% lies in the top ten. What was sequenced was peripheral blood. Receptors originate from a woman of 80 years or more with acute or convalescent COVID-19.

The chain uses TRBV12-5 and TRBJ1-5, with 9 bases lining up with TRBD1. With V trimmed by 5 bases and J by 6 bases, 5 bases remained unmatched. Germline CDR1 is LGHNT and CDR2 is FRNRAP. The CDR3 runs 14 residues. This CDR3 is CASGPGQGIQPQHF. The CDR3 region has the DNA TGTGCTAGTGGTCCGGGACAGGGAATTCAGCCCCAGCATTTT.

The J gene is TRBJ2-3, the V gene TRBV19, with 10 bases that match TRBD1. The CDR3 spans 16 residues. Germline V CDR1 and CDR2: LNHDA, SQIVND (reference sequence). V lost 2 bases and J lost 5; bases outside the gene matches: 7. Here the CDR3 DNA reads TGTGCCAGTAGTATATCCCGGACAGGGGGGGGAGATACGCAGTATTTT. It is translated as CASSISRTGGGDTQYF.

V is TRBV5-1 and J is TRBJ1-3; 7 bases line up with TRBD1. V was clipped by 4 bases and J by 7 bases; unmatched bases: 11. The CDR3 loop spans 15 amino acids. The germline V gene has CDR1 SGHRS and CDR2 YFSETQ. In DNA form, the CDR3 reads TGCGCCAGCAGCCAACTCCCGGGACAGCGGAACACCATATATTTT. Translated, it gives CASSQLPGQRNTIYF.

This clone was counted only a few times. This chain joins TRBV5-1 and TRBJ1-2; 8 nucleotides align to TRBD1. Trimming removed 2 bases from V and 4 bases from J; junction bases left unmatched: 1. The CDR3 covers 13 residues. CDR1 and CDR2 from the germline V gene are SGHRS and YFSETQ. The CDR3 protein is CASSFDRGYGYTF. CDR3 nucleotides: TGCGCCAGCAGCTTCGACAGGGGCTATGGCTACACCTTC.

V and J are TRBV2 and TRBJ1-2; the match to TRBD1 covers 9 bases. The CDR3 length is 15 residues. From germline, CDR1 is SNHLY and CDR2 FYNNEI. The V gene end was trimmed by 4 bases and the J gene end by 4 bases; junction bases not matched to a gene: 7. CDR3 residues: CASSGTGTGSYGYTF. As DNA, the CDR3 is TGTGCCAGCAGTGGCACCGGGACAGGGAGCTATGGCTACACCTTC.

The V and J genes are TRBV24-1 and TRBJ2-2; D not certain. V gave up 5 bases and J gave up 9 bases, with 12 bases separating them. Germline V CDR1 and CDR2: KGHDR, SFDVKD. CDR3 length equals 13 residues. CDR3 residues: CATSGSGERELFF. The CDR3 bases are TGTGCCACCAGTGGCTCCGGAGAGAGGGAGCTGTTTTTT.

The rearrangement joins TRBV7-8 to TRBJ1-1; 11 bases agree with TRBD1. V dropped 4 bases and J dropped 4; count of bases not matched to a gene: 2. CDR3 size: 14 residues. The germline gives CDR1 SGHVS, CDR2 FQNEAQ. The CDR3 bases are TGTGCCAGCAGCTGGGGGACAGGGGGCACTGAAGCTTTCTTT. It yields the protein CASSWGTGGTEAFF.

The chain uses TRBV5-1 and TRBJ2-2, with TRBD1 matching over 8 bases. The CDR3 length is 14 residues. Losses at the gene ends were 10 bases for V and 1 base for J; bases not matched to a gene: 6. Germline V CDR1 and CDR2: SGHRS, YFSETQ. CDR3 in DNA: TGCGCCGGGAGGACAGGGCTGAACACCGGGGAGCTGTTTTTT. It translates to CAGRTGLNTGELFF.

The V gene is TRBV29-1, the J gene TRBJ1-2; 8 nucleotides agree with TRBD1. The CDR3 has 13 amino acids. J was trimmed by 4 bases and V by 4 bases; bases with no gene match: 5. Germline loops: CDR1 SQVTM, CDR2 ANQGSEA. The CDR3 reads CSVADRGGYGYTF. The CDR3 DNA is TGCAGCGTTGCCGACAGGGGAGGCTATGGCTACACCTTC.

This chain joins TRBV19 and TRBJ1-5, with TRBD1 identical over 8 bases. CDR3 length: 15 residues. The ends lost 7 bases at V and 9 bases at J; junction bases unmatched: 14. CDR1 and CDR2 (germline): LNHDA, SQIVND (reference sequence). The CDR3 here is CASTAGGQGVLPQHF. DNA of the CDR3: TGTGCCAGTACCGCAGGAGGACAGGGTGTTCTGCCCCAGCATTTT.

This clone was observed a few times. This sequence joins TRBV7-2 and TRBJ2-1; 12 bases are shared with TRBD2. CDR1 is SGHTA, CDR2 FQGNSA, per germline. With V trimmed by 6 bases and J by 4 bases, 4 bases remained unmatched. The length of the CDR3 is 15 residues. As DNA, the CDR3 is TGTGCCAGCAGAAGCGGACTAGCGGGGTACAATGAGCAGTTCTTC. This translates into CASRSGLAGYNEQFF.

The V gene is TRBV7-9, the J gene TRBJ2-1; 11 bases are shared with TRBD2. In germline, CDR1 is SEHNR, CDR2 FQNEAQ (reference sequence). This CDR3 is 19 amino acids long. Trimming took 5 bases from V and 0 from J; bases not matched to a gene: 12. CDR3 DNA sequence: TGTGCCAGCAGCCCCGGGACTAGCGGCCTGTTAAGCTCCTACAATGAGCAGTTCTTC. The encoded protein is CASSPGTSGLLSSYNEQFF.

The gene calls are TRBV25-1 and TRBJ2-6, with 10 bases aligning to TRBD1. V was clipped by 5 bases and J by 0 bases; unmatched bases: 7. The CDR3 covers 18 residues. Germline V gene lookup returns CDR1 MGHDK and CDR2 SYGVNS. This chain's CDR3 is CASSHTWTGGSGANVLTF. CDR3 sequence (DNA): TGTGCCAGCAGTCACACCTGGACAGGGGGCTCTGGGGCCAACGTCCTGACTTTC.

The gene calls are TRBV19 and TRBJ1-1; 8 nucleotides line up with TRBD1. Germline CDR1 is LNHDA and CDR2 is SQIVND (reference sequence). The length of the CDR3 is 14 residues. Losses at the gene ends were 8 bases for V and 0 bases for J; bases not matched to a gene: 5. The CDR3 coding sequence is TGTGCCAGTTTGGACAGGGTGGTGAACACTGAAGCTTTCTTT. Protein sequence: CASLDRVVNTEAFF.

This clone has only one observation. The chain recombines TRBV2 with TRBJ2-5; TRBD1 matches at 11 bases. Looked up from germline, CDR1 is SNHLY and CDR2 is FYNNEI. V was clipped by 2 bases and J by 9 bases; unmatched bases: 8. The CDR3 is 15 amino acids. Here the CDR3 DNA reads TGTGCCAGCAGTGAATTGGCGGGACAGGGGGTGGCCCAGTACTTC. This encodes CASSELAGQGVAQYF.

The chain joins TRBV6-1 to TRBJ1-2; the D is unclear. Germline V gives CDR1 MNHNS, CDR2 SASEGT. The CDR3 totals 15 residues. V was trimmed by 2 bases and J by 8 bases, leaving 18 bases between them. The CDR3, as DNA: TGTGCCAGCAGTGAACTAGCTCCGTACCTAGGGGGCTACACCTTC. Protein sequence: CASSELAPYLGGYTF.

J is TRBJ2-2 and V is TRBV6-2 or TRBV6-3, with a possible D match to TRBD1 (6 bases). CDR3 size: 15 residues. The germline V gene has CDR1 MNHEY and CDR2 SVGEGT. V was pared by 3 bases and J by 3 bases, with 11 bases between. CDR3 bases: TGTGCCAGCAGTTATGGGGGCAGTTACACCGGGGAGCTGTTTTTT. Its translation is CASSYGGSYTGELFF.